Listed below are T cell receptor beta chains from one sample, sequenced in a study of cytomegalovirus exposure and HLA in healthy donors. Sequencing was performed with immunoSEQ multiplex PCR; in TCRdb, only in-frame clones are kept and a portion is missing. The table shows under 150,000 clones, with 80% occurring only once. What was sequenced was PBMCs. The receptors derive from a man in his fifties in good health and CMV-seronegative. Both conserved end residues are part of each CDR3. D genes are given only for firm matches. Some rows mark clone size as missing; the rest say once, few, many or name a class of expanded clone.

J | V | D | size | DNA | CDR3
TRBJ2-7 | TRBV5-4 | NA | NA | TGTGCCAGCAGCTTGACCGGGGGGCAGGACGAGCAGTACTTC | CASSLTGGQDEQYF
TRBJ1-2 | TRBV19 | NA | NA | TGTGCCAGTAGTGGGGGGGCCTATGGCTACACCTTC | CASSGGAYGYTF
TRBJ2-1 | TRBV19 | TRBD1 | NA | TGTGCCAGTAGATCGGCAGGACAGGGTGGTTACAATGAGCAGTTCTTC | CASRSAGQGGYNEQFF
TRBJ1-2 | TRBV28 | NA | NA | TGTGCCAGCAGTTTACAGGGGAATTCGGATGGCTACACCTTC | CASSLQGNSDGYTF
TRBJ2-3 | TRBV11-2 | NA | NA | TGTGCCAGCAGCGAGGTGGTGGCCCCAGATACGCAGTATTTT | CASSEVVAPDTQYF
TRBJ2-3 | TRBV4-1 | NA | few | TGCGCCAGCAGCCAAAAAGACTACAGCACAGATACGCAGTATTTT | CASSQKDYSTDTQYF
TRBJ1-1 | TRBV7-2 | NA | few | TGTGCCAGCAGCTTAGAAGAGCGGACTGAAGCTTTCTTT | CASSLEERTEAFF
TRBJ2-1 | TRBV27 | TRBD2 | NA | TGTGCCAGCAGTTCCAAATCTCTGAGGCTAGCGGGAGTTAATGAGCAGTTCTTC | CASSSKSLRLAGVNEQFF
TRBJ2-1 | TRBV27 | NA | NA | TGTGCCAGCAGTTTATTCCCTTCCTTGGAGCGCCAGTTCTTC | CASSLFPSLERQFF
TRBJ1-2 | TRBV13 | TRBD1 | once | TGTGCCAGCAGCTTCGGACAGGGCCTCCCCTATGGCTACACCTTC | CASSFGQGLPYGYTF
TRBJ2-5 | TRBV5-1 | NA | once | TGCGCCAGCAGCTTCTGGGCGGGAAAAGAGACCCAGTACTTC | CASSFWAGKETQYF
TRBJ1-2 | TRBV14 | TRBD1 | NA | TGTGCCAGCAGCCAAGAAAGTGGAGACAGGGGGCTCTATGGCTACACCTTC | CASSQESGDRGLYGYTF
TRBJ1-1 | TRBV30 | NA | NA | TGTGCCTGGAGCCGGGCGATGGGGCAGGCGCGAGCTTTCTTT | CAWSRAMGQARAFF
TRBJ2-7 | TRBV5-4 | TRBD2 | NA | TGTGCCAGCAGCTTCCCATCGGGGGGGGCCTACGAGCAGTACTTC | CASSFPSGGAYEQYF
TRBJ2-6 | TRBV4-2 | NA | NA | TGTGCCAGCAGCCCCTACGCGGGGCGCTTGGACGGGGCCAACGTCCTGACTTTC | CASSPYAGRLDGANVLTF
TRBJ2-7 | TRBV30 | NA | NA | TGTGCCTGGACCAGACAGGCGAGGTCCTACGAGCAGTACTTC | CAWTRQARSYEQYF
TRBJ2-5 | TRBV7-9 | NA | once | TGTGCCAGCAGAAAGACAGGTCCTCAAGAGACCCAGTACTTC | CASRKTGPQETQYF